Listed here are 21 T cell receptor beta chains from one sample, sequenced in a study of blood T cell repertoires in COVID-19. Sequencing used immunoSEQ multiplex PCR; TCRdb keeps in-frame clones, though not all of them. The sample records around 370,000 clones, about 90% being singletons. The specimen was peripheral blood. The receptor source for this set is a man younger than 35 with active or convalescent COVID-19.

This chain joins TRBV4-3 and TRBJ1-6; the match to TRBD1 covers 9 bases. The CDR3 extends over 17 amino acids. V lost 1 base to trimming and J lost 6 bases; unmatched junction nucleotides: 7. CDR1 is LGHNA and CDR2 is YSLEER in the germline V gene. CDR3 nucleotide sequence: TGCGCCAGCAGCCAAGTTGGGACAGGGATGGGTAATTCACCCCTCCACTTT. Translated: CASSQVGTGMGNSPLHF.

The rearrangement uses TRBV6-5 and TRBJ2-1; TRBD2 agrees at 10 bases. This CDR3 contains 14 residues. CDR1 and CDR2 from the germline V gene are MNHEY and SVGAGI. With V trimmed by 7 bases and J by 4 bases, 4 bases remained unmatched. The CDR3 bases are TGTGCCAGCACCGAACTAGCGGGGTACAATGAGCAGTTCTTC. Translated: CASTELAGYNEQFF.

As regards this clone: Different DNA sequences within this sample yield the same CDR3. V and J are TRBV27 and TRBJ1-5; no clear D. CDR3 length: 15 residues. The V and J ends lost 3 bases and 0 bases respectively, with 9 bases between them. Germline V gives CDR1 MNHEY, CDR2 SMNVEV (reference sequence). CDR3 loop: CASSLSRGSNQPQHF. The CDR3 bases are TGTGCCAGCAGTTTGAGCCGGGGTAGCAATCAGCCCCAGCATTTT.

J is TRBJ1-2 and V is TRBV11-2, with 8 bases fitting TRBD1. Trimming at V came to 6 bases and at J to 4 bases, leaving 7 bases not matched to a gene. Germline CDR1 SGHAT, CDR2 FQNNGV. This CDR3 contains 14 residues. CDR3 sequence: CASSPGQGLYGYTF. The CDR3 coding sequence is TGTGCCAGCAGTCCCGGACAGGGACTCTATGGCTACACCTTC.

The rearrangement joins TRBV5-1 to TRBJ2-1, with 9 bases identical to TRBD1. V shed 4 bases and J 7 bases; nucleotides not matched to a gene: 6. The V gene's germline CDR1 is SGHRS and CDR2 YFSETQ. This CDR3 region has 14 residues. CDR3 nucleotides: TGCGCCAGCAGCCTGGGACAGGGTTGGAATGAGCAGTTCTTC. Amino acids: CASSLGQGWNEQFF. The entire variable domain, with the rest obtained from reference TRBV5-1 and TRBJ2-1, is as follows: KAGVTQTPRYLIKTRGQQVTLSCSPISGHRSVSWYQQTPGQGLQFLFEYFSETQRNKGNFPGRFSGRQFSNSRSEMNVSTLELGDSALYLCASSLGQGWNEQFFGPGTRLTVL.

Regarding this clone: This CDR3 is also generated by other DNA sequences in the sample. The chain joins TRBV6-2 or TRBV6-3 to TRBJ2-7, with TRBD1 matching 7 bases. With 5 bases clipped from V and 4 bases from J, the junction kept 11 bases outside the gene matches. CDR1 and CDR2 from the germline V gene are MNHEY and SVGEGT. The CDR3 extends over 15 amino acids. CDR3 in amino acids: CASSPTGVKSYEQYF. The CDR3 DNA follows: TGTGCCAGCAGTCCCACAGGGGTTAAGTCTTACGAGCAGTACTTC.

The CDR3 region has the DNA TGTGCCAGTAGGGACAGGGGCGCGGTAAATCAGCCCCAGCATTTT. This sequence encodes CASRDRGAVNQPQHF. The genes are TRBV19 and TRBJ1-5; TRBD1 matches 9 bases. There are 15 residues in the CDR3. Germline V gives CDR1 LNHDA, CDR2 SQIVND (reference sequence). V lost 6 bases to trimming and J lost 4 bases; unmatched junction nucleotides: 7.

The chain couples TRBV28 to TRBJ1-5; D gene unclear. Trimming cost V 8 bases and J 0 bases, with 20 bases left between them. CDR1 and CDR2 (germline): MDHEN, SYDVKM. This CDR3 has 17 amino acids. The CDR3 nucleotides are TGTGCCAGCCGACCCGCCGGGGTAGAGAATAGCAATCAGCCCCAGCATTTT. It yields the protein CASRPAGVENSNQPQHF.

J is TRBJ2-3 and V is TRBV6-5, with 9 bases aligning to TRBD1. The J segment lost 4 bases and the V segment lost 6 bases, leaving 2 bases of the junction unmatched. This CDR3 has 13 residues. Germline V gene sequence: CDR1 MNHEY, CDR2 SVGAGI. The CDR3 loop is CASRWTGADTQYF. CDR3 DNA sequence: TGTGCCAGCAGATGGACAGGGGCAGATACGCAGTATTTT.

The rearrangement joins TRBV9 to TRBJ2-1; TRBD2 matches at 9 bases. Germline V gene sequence: CDR1 SGDLS, CDR2 YYNGEE. The CDR3 covers 15 residues. Germline trimming cut 0 bases from V and 7 bases from J; bases unmatched to any gene: 5. The CDR3 DNA reads TGTGCCAGCAGCGTAGAAGGCGGGAGGGGGAATGAGCAGTTCTTC. It yields the protein CASSVEGGRGNEQFF.

The chain is built from TRBV6-2 or TRBV6-3 and TRBJ2-1, with 7 bases aligning to TRBD1. The CDR3 has 15 amino acids. The V and J ends lost 4 bases and 6 bases, in that order; junction bases with no gene match: 9. CDR1 and CDR2 from the germline V gene are MNHEY and SVGEGT. The CDR3 region is CASSFTGQSPNEQFF. CDR3 coding DNA: TGTGCCAGCAGTTTCACGGGACAGAGTCCCAATGAGCAGTTCTTC.

This sequence joins TRBV28 and TRBJ2-6; D perhaps matches TRBD2 (6 bases). This CDR3 region has 16 residues. The V and J ends lost 7 bases and 4 bases respectively, with 17 bases between them. Looked up from germline, CDR1 is MDHEN and CDR2 is SYDVKM. CDR3 sequence (DNA): TGTGCCAGCACCAGACTAGTCTTATCAGGGGCCAACGTCCTGACTTTC. Amino acids: CASTRLVLSGANVLTF. Full variable domain (missing parts from reference TRBV28 and TRBJ2-6): DVKVTQSSRYLVKRTGEKVFLECVQDMDHENMFWYRQDPGLGLRLIYFSYDVKMKEKGDIPEGYSVSREKKERFSLILESASTNQTSMYLCASTRLVLSGANVLTFGAGSRLTVL.

The V gene is TRBV28, the J gene TRBJ2-5; D call uncertain. The length of the CDR3 is 14 residues. Germline CDR1 MDHEN, CDR2 SYDVKM. Trimming cost V 6 bases and J 2 bases, with 13 bases left between them. In DNA form, the CDR3 reads TGTGCCAGCAGCCCCCTTGCGGATCAAGAGACCCAGTACTTC. Translation gives CASSPLADQETQYF.

The chain links TRBV5-1 to TRBJ2-6, with no clear D. The V end was cut by 4 bases, the J end by 4 bases, with 9 bases between. The germline V gene has CDR1 SGHRS and CDR2 YFSETQ. This CDR3 contains 14 residues. CDR3 DNA: TGCGCCAGCAGCGCCTATACGGGGGCCAACGTCCTGACTTTC. The encoded protein is CASSAYTGANVLTF.

The chain recombines TRBV4-3 with TRBJ1-6; D gene ambiguous. Germline V gene sequence: CDR1 LGHNA, CDR2 YSLEER. V was trimmed by 3 bases and J by 10 bases, leaving 7 bases between them. This CDR3 comprises 12 residues. The CDR3 spells CASSHPFSPLHF. Written as DNA, the CDR3 is TGCGCCAGCAGCCACCCCTTCTCACCCCTCCACTTT.

The V gene is TRBV9, the J gene TRBJ2-7; D is unclear. V dropped 0 bases and J dropped 2 bases, with 9 bases sitting between them. Germline assignment: CDR1 SGDLS and CDR2 YYNGEE. The CDR3 contains 14 residues. The CDR3 is CASSVATPAYEQYF. CDR3 DNA sequence: TGTGCCAGCAGCGTAGCCACCCCAGCCTACGAGCAGTACTTC.

The chain employs TRBV28 and TRBJ1-3; unclear D gene. Germline CDR1 MDHEN, CDR2 SYDVKM. This CDR3 spans 13 amino acids. Trimming took 4 bases from V and 4 from J, leaving 8 bases between them. The CDR3 loop reads CASSWQLGNTIYF. The CDR3 DNA reads as TGTGCCAGCAGTTGGCAATTGGGAAACACCATATATTTT. Based on the CDR3 plus reference TRBV28 and TRBJ1-3, the full variable domain is DVKVTQSSRYLVKRTGEKVFLECVQDMDHENMFWYRQDPGLGLRLIYFSYDVKMKEKGDIPEGYSVSREKKERFSLILESASTNQTSMYLCASSWQLGNTIYFGEGSWLTVV.

The J gene is TRBJ1-4, the V gene TRBV14; possible D gene TRBD1, 6 bases. The CDR3 is 17 amino acids. CDR1 and CDR2 from the germline V gene are SGHDN and FVKESK. Trimming shortened V by 2 bases and J by 5 bases, and 18 bases separated the two germline ends. This chain's CDR3 is CASSQIHSGGLNEKLFF. CDR3 DNA: TGTGCCAGCAGCCAAATACACTCCGGGGGGCTCAATGAAAAACTGTTTTTT.

This chain uses TRBV6-2 or TRBV6-3 with TRBJ2-7; TRBD1 agrees at 9 bases. Germline V gives CDR1 MNHEY, CDR2 SVGEGT. The junction had 4 bases not matched to a gene; V was cut back by 5 bases and J by 2 bases. CDR3 length: 14 amino acids. CDR3 loop: CASSQGQGTYEQYF. As DNA, the CDR3 is TGTGCCAGCAGTCAGGGACAGGGCACCTACGAGCAGTACTTC.

The table lists this clone with a count of one. V and J are TRBV7-9 and TRBJ2-5; D unresolved. The V gene lost 7 bases and the J gene lost 1 base, with 13 bases spanning the gap. Germline CDR1 reads SEHNR; CDR2 reads FQNEAQ (reference sequence). The CDR3 runs 14 residues. CDR3 sequence (DNA): TGTGCCAGCACCCCGCCCCTCGGCCAAGAGACCCAGTACTTC. Its translation: CASTPPLGQETQYF.

This clone has only one observation. V and J are TRBV27 and TRBJ2-7; the D is unclear. Germline assignment: CDR1 MNHEY and CDR2 SMNVEV (reference sequence). Trimming removed 5 bases at V and 1 base at J, with 6 bases between. The CDR3 is 12 amino acids. The CDR3 region has the DNA TGTGCCAGCAGTCTCAGGTCCTACGAGCAGTACTTC. Translated: CASSLRSYEQYF.